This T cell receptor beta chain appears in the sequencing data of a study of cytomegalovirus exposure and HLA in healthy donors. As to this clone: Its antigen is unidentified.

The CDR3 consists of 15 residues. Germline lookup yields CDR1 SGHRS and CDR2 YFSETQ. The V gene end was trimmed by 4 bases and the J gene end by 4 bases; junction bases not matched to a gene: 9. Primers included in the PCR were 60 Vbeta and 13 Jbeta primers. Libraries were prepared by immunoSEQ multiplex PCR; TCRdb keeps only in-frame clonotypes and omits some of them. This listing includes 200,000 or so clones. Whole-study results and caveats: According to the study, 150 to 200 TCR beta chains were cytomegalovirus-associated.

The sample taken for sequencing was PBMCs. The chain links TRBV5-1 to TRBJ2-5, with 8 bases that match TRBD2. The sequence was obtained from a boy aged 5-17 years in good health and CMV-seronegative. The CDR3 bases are TGCGCCAGCAGCCCGGGGGGGGCCCACCGAGAGACCCAGTACTTC. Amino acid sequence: CASSPGGAHRETQYF.